The T cell receptor (beta chain) under discussion was sequenced for a study of beta chain features in type 1 diabetes. Study background: Sorted cells from all samples, numbering roughly 100,000,000, were examined.

Germline V gene sequence: CDR1 SQVTM, CDR2 ANQGSEA. Trimming at V came to 7 bases and at J to 5 bases, leaving 10 bases not matched to a gene. This CDR3 spans 14 amino acids. About this clone itself: The target antigen is unknown.

General study findings and limits: TCRB CDR3 length was moderately but significantly reduced in all four CD4+ subsets of Type 1 diabetes patients.

By way of CD45RO/CCR7/CD25/CD127/CD95/CD27, the CD4+ regulatory, stem cell-like memory, central memory and naive cells were sorted. The investigators reverse transcribed all of the isolated RNA, so they sequenced expressed TCRB transcripts. Assay: immunoSEQ multiplex PCR; the TCRdb copy retains only in-frame clones and omits some. This sample yields approximately 160,000 clones, of which less than 9.5% are seen a single time; 2.3% belongs to the top ten. Input material: central memory CD4+ T cells from blood. The clonotype was recovered from a woman aged 18 to 35 in good health. The genes are TRBV29-1 and TRBJ2-2; 7 nucleotides agree with TRBD1. The CDR3 here is CSANTGQPTGELFF. The CDR3 bases are TGCAGCGCAAACACGGGACAGCCAACCGGGGAGCTGTTTTTT.